These 21 T cell receptor beta chains were all obtained from the same sample, sequenced in a study of cytomegalovirus exposure and HLA in healthy donors. Generated by immunoSEQ multiplex PCR, the TCRdb table keeps only in-frame clones and is missing some. The sample includes fewer than 85,000 clones, about 87% seen only once; the top ten take 3% to 4%. The material sequenced was PBMCs. These receptors all stem from a woman in her late teens or twenties in good health and CMV-seropositive.

V gene TRBV29-1 combines with J gene TRBJ2-7, with 12 bases lining up with TRBD2. There are 18 residues in the CDR3. Trimming cost V 4 bases and J 3 bases; bases outside gene matches: 16. CDR1 and CDR2 from the germline V gene are SQVTM and ANQGSEA. CDR3 protein: CSVVGVTSGRSLFYEQYF. The CDR3 nucleotides are TGCAGCGTTGTTGGTGTCACTAGCGGGAGGTCCCTTTTCTACGAGCAGTACTTC.

CDR3 protein: CASSLAGTGNNEQFF. CDR3 in DNA: TGTGCCAGCAGCCTCGCCGGGACAGGAAACAATGAGCAGTTCTTC. The rearrangement joins TRBV7-8 to TRBJ2-1, with 8 nucleotides matching TRBD1. The CDR3 runs to 15 residues. Per the germline V gene, CDR1 is SGHVS and CDR2 is FQNEAQ. J lost 5 bases, V lost 5 bases, and 8 bases had no gene match.

V gene TRBV19 combines with J gene TRBJ1-3; 11 bases are a match to TRBD1. Germline assignment: CDR1 LNHDA and CDR2 SQIVND (reference sequence). V shed 5 bases, J shed 0 bases, and the junction held 9 bases outside the gene matches. The CDR3 sequence is 18 residues long. CDR3 amino acids: CASSPRDRGSLSGNTIYF. CDR3 coding DNA: TGTGCCAGTAGTCCCCGGGACAGGGGGTCCCTCTCTGGAAACACCATATATTTT.

The V gene is TRBV18, the J gene TRBJ2-1; 8 bases agree with TRBD2. Trimming cost V 1 base and J 2 bases; bases outside gene matches: 4. In germline, CDR1 is KGHSH, CDR2 LQKENI. The CDR3 totals 16 residues. CDR3 in amino acids: CASSPLRGGPYNEQFF. The DNA of the CDR3 is TGTGCCAGCTCACCACTTCGGGGGGGCCCCTACAATGAGCAGTTCTTC.

J is TRBJ1-5 and V is TRBV19, with D unresolved. The CDR3 contains 17 residues. V lost 4 bases, J lost 0 bases, and 16 bases lay in between. The germline gives CDR1 LNHDA, CDR2 SQIVND (reference sequence). CDR3 sequence: CASSSRSRGNSNQPQHF. The CDR3 DNA reads as TGTGCCAGTAGTAGTAGGAGCCGGGGAAATAGCAATCAGCCCCAGCATTTT.

The chain recombines TRBV29-1 with TRBJ2-1, with D possibly TRBD1 on 5 matching bases. Trimming shortened V by 3 bases and J by 1 base, and 16 bases separated the two germline ends. Germline CDR1 is SQVTM and CDR2 is ANQGSEA. The CDR3 contains 16 residues. Here the CDR3 DNA reads TGCAGCGTTGAGCCAGCCACAGGCAGATCCTACAATGAGCAGTTCTTC. This codes for CSVEPATGRSYNEQFF.

The chain carries TRBV11-2 and TRBJ1-4; the D is unclear. The V gene lost 1 base and the J gene lost 13 bases, with 7 bases spanning the gap. The CDR3 has 11 residues. Per germline, CDR1 SGHAT and CDR2 FQNNGV. The CDR3 spells CASSLGGSLFF. The CDR3 coding sequence is TGTGCCAGCAGCTTAGGAGGGTCACTGTTTTTT.

This clone was seen only once. The rearrangement links TRBV30 to TRBJ2-7; maybe TRBD2 (5 bases). This CDR3 is built from 15 residues. Trimming pared 3 bases from V and 5 bases from J, leaving 20 bases between. In germline, CDR1 is GTSNPN, CDR2 SVGIG (reference sequence). CDR3 residues: CAWSGVGRLAHEQYF. DNA for the CDR3: TGTGCCTGGAGCGGGGTCGGACGGTTAGCCCACGAGCAGTACTTC.

V and J are TRBV6-4 and TRBJ2-2, with a weak D call TRBD2 (6 bases). The germline V gene has CDR1 MRHNA and CDR2 SNTAGT. The CDR3 loop spans 14 amino acids. Trimming stripped 6 bases from V and 4 bases from J, with 12 bases between. The CDR3 sequence is CASRGPGSTGELFF. The DNA of the CDR3 is TGTGCCAGCAGAGGCCCCGGGAGCACCGGGGAGCTGTTTTTT.

The V gene is TRBV4-1, the J gene TRBJ2-1, with 9 nucleotides matching TRBD2. Looked up from germline, CDR1 is MGHRA and CDR2 is YSYEKL. The ends lost 0 bases at V and 7 bases at J; junction bases unmatched: 10. CDR3 length: 17 residues. The CDR3, as DNA: TGCGCCAGCAGCCAAGATATCATAGCGGGGGCCAGAAATGAGCAGTTCTTC. As protein: CASSQDIIAGARNEQFF.

The chain is built from TRBV19 and TRBJ2-5; tentatively, D is TRBD2 (6 bases). Looked up from germline, CDR1 is LNHDA and CDR2 is SQIVND (reference sequence). V was cut by 3 bases and J by 4 bases, with 18 bases left in between. The CDR3 runs to 16 residues. The CDR3 loop is CASSIREPGRRETQYF. The CDR3 DNA sequence: TGTGCCAGTAGTATCCGGGAGCCAGGGAGGAGAGAGACCCAGTACTTC.

The J gene is TRBJ1-5, the V gene TRBV4-1, with a tentative D call TRBD1 (5 bases). The V and J ends lost 4 bases and 9 bases respectively, with 25 bases between them. Germline CDR1 reads MGHRA; CDR2 reads YSYEKL. This CDR3 has 17 residues. Here the CDR3 DNA reads TGCGCCAGCAGCCTAAGCCCCCGGACGGGGGGGATGAGGCCCCAGCATTTT. Encoded protein: CASSLSPRTGGMRPQHF.

The V call is TRBV19, the J call TRBJ2-5; maybe TRBD1 (6 bases). CDR1 is LNHDA and CDR2 is SQIVND in the germline V gene (reference sequence). Between the trimmed V and J ends, which lost 8 bases and 5 bases, there was a span of 15 bases. This CDR3 comprises 13 residues. As DNA, the CDR3 is TGTGCCAGTGCAGGGGAAAAAAGGGAGACCCAGTACTTC. Amino acids: CASAGEKRETQYF.

The chain uses TRBV9 and TRBJ2-3, with a tentative D call TRBD2 (6 bases). Germline V lookup: CDR1 SGDLS, CDR2 YYNGEE. The CDR3 consists of 14 residues. V was cut by 2 bases and J by 2 bases, with 9 bases left in between. The DNA for the CDR3 is TGTGCCAGCAGCGTCCGGGGGTCCACAGATACGCAGTATTTT. Translation: CASSVRGSTDTQYF.

This clone was detected only a few times. The chain couples TRBV6-1 to TRBJ2-5; D gene uncertain. This CDR3 contains 13 residues. V lost 6 bases and J lost 4, with 12 bases in between. Germline V CDR1 and CDR2: MNHNS, SASEGT. DNA of the CDR3: TGTGCCAGCAGACCCAGTTCGGGAGAGACCCAGTACTTC. Encoded protein: CASRPSSGETQYF.

This chain links TRBV10-3 with TRBJ2-1; D unresolved. V lost 0 bases and J lost 8, with 5 bases in between. The CDR3 is 12 residues long. Germline values: CDR1 ENHRY, CDR2 SYGVKD. The CDR3 reads CAISESVDEQFF. In nucleotides, the CDR3 is TGTGCCATCAGTGAGTCTGTAGATGAGCAGTTCTTC.

The DNA of the CDR3 is TGTGCCAGCAGCTCCCCACTAGCGGGGGGCACAGATACGCAGTATTTT. Protein: CASSSPLAGGTDTQYF. This chain links TRBV5-6 with TRBJ2-3; 11 bases map to TRBD2. This CDR3 has 16 residues. V shed 3 bases and J 1 base; nucleotides not matched to a gene: 4. Looked up from germline, CDR1 is SGHDT and CDR2 is YYEEEE.

The J gene is TRBJ2-1, the V gene TRBV5-4; the match to TRBD1 covers 9 bases. CDR1 is SGHNT and CDR2 is YYREEE in the germline V gene (reference sequence). The CDR3 spans 15 residues. The V segment lost 4 bases and the J segment 8 bases; nucleotides outside the gene matches: 10. The CDR3 here is CASSEGTGTVDEQFF. Here the CDR3 DNA reads TGTGCCAGCAGCGAGGGGACAGGGACGGTTGATGAGCAGTTCTTC. Full variable domain (missing parts from reference TRBV5-4 and TRBJ2-1): ETGVTQSPTHLIKTRGQQVTLRCSSQSGHNTVSWYQQALGQGPQFIFQYYREEENGRGNFPPRFSGLQFPNYSSELNVNALELDDSALYLCASSEGTGTVDEQFFGPGTRLTVL.

V and J are TRBV6-6 and TRBJ2-7; weak D call: TRBD2 (7 bases). CDR1 is MNHNY, CDR2 SVGAGI, per germline (reference sequence). CDR3 length: 14 residues. With 8 bases removed from V and 1 base from J, the gap between germline ends came to 15 bases. The CDR3 nucleotides read TGTGCCAGCGGGGGCGGGGGATATTCCTACGAGCAGTACTTC. Its protein is CASGGGGYSYEQYF.

The chain recombines TRBV27 with TRBJ2-7, with 7 bases that match TRBD2. J lost 6 bases, V lost 5 bases, and 13 bases had no gene match. The CDR3 is made up of 15 amino acids. Germline V lookup: CDR1 MNHEY, CDR2 SMNVEV (reference sequence). The CDR3 protein is CASSVASGNPSEQYF. The DNA of the CDR3 is TGTGCCAGCAGTGTGGCTAGCGGCAACCCCTCCGAGCAGTACTTC.

V usage is TRBV5-1 and J usage is TRBJ2-7; 7 bases align to TRBD1. CDR3 length equals 16 residues. V lost 0 bases to trimming and J lost 0 bases; unmatched junction nucleotides: 6. From germline, CDR1 is SGHRS and CDR2 YFSETQ. The DNA for the CDR3 is TGCGCCAGCAGCTTGGTCCGGGACAGCGGCTCCTACGAGCAGTACTTC. Translation: CASSLVRDSGSYEQYF.